The 14 T cell receptor beta chains reported below all come from one sample, sequenced in a study of blood T cell repertoires in COVID-19. The table came from immunoSEQ multiplex PCR; TCRdb's copy has only in-frame clones and leaves some out. The sample shows 130,000 or so clones, approximately 80% of them seen only once. The source material was peripheral blood. The receptor set was obtained from a woman aged 55-70 years with acute or convalescent COVID-19.

The rearrangement links TRBV7-9 to TRBJ2-1; TRBD2 matches 9 bases. The CDR3 consists of 15 residues. Trimming removed 5 bases from V and 3 bases from J; junction bases left unmatched: 5. The germline CDR1 and CDR2 sequences are SEHNR and FQNEAQ (reference sequence). The CDR3 coding sequence is TGTGCCAGCAGCCCCGGCGGGGGGGGCTACAATGAGCAGTTCTTC. Translating it yields CASSPGGGGYNEQFF. The full variable domain, with the rest looked up from reference TRBV7-9 and TRBJ2-1, is DTGVSQNPRHKITKRGQNVTFRCDPISEHNRLYWYRQTLGQGPEFLTYFQNEAQLEKSRLLSDRFSAERPKGSFSTLEIQRTEQGDSAMYLCASSPGGGGYNEQFFGPGTRLTVL.

The V and J genes are TRBV10-3 and TRBJ1-2; a possible D gene is TRBD1 (6 bases). Deletions cut 0 bases from V and 5 bases from J, with 13 bases between. Looked up from germline, CDR1 is ENHRY and CDR2 is SYGVKD. The CDR3 is 15 amino acids. The CDR3 protein is CAISESAPTGYGYTF. The CDR3, as DNA: TGTGCCATCAGTGAGTCGGCACCCACAGGGTATGGCTACACCTTC.

This clone was found once. The V and J genes are TRBV30 and TRBJ1-2; the D gene is possibly TRBD1 (5 bases). Germline CDR1 GTSNPN, CDR2 SVGIG (reference sequence). This CDR3 has 14 amino acids. V was trimmed by 0 bases and J by 7 bases, leaving 15 bases between them. CDR3 sequence: CAWSVQLPTVGYTF. The CDR3 DNA reads as TGTGCCTGGAGTGTTCAATTACCGACAGTTGGCTACACCTTC.

This chain uses TRBV7-9 with TRBJ1-1, with 7 bases identical to TRBD1. With V trimmed by 5 bases and J by 2 bases, 5 bases remained unmatched. This CDR3 contains 14 residues. In germline, CDR1 is SEHNR, CDR2 FQNEAQ (reference sequence). This CDR3 reads CASSRRDSNTEAFF. As DNA, the CDR3 is TGTGCCAGCAGCCGCCGGGACAGCAACACTGAAGCTTTCTTT.

This rearrangement joins TRBV4-1 to TRBJ1-5; tentative D call: TRBD1 (6 bases). The V gene's germline CDR1 is MGHRA and CDR2 YSYEKL. The CDR3 spans 16 residues. V was trimmed by 1 base and J by 0 bases, leaving 10 bases between them. CDR3 region: CASSQAGTYSNQPQHF. CDR3 DNA: TGCGCCAGCAGCCAAGCCGGGACATATAGCAATCAGCCCCAGCATTTT.

DNA for the CDR3: TGTGCCAGCAGCGTGACTACCGGGGAGCTGTTTTTT. This encodes CASSVTTGELFF. The J gene is TRBJ2-2, the V gene TRBV9; D is uncertain. Trimming stripped 2 bases from V and 5 bases from J, with 4 bases between. This CDR3 is 12 amino acids long. Germline V gene lookup returns CDR1 SGDLS and CDR2 YYNGEE.

The V gene is TRBV5-6, the J gene TRBJ1-1; weak D call: TRBD1 (6 bases). V was trimmed by 4 bases and J by 1 base, leaving 17 bases between them. The CDR3 extends over 16 amino acids. Germline V CDR1 and CDR2: SGHDT, YYEEEE. CDR3 sequence reads: CASSPLQGWGNTEAFF. The CDR3 region has the DNA TGTGCCAGCAGCCCCCTACAGGGTTGGGGGAACACTGAAGCTTTCTTT.

This clone was seen a few times. The chain combines TRBV3-1 (or the pseudogene TRBV3-2) with TRBJ1-1, with TRBD1 matching 8 bases. The CDR3 length is 14 residues. In germline, CDR1 is LGHDT, CDR2 YNNKEL (reference sequence). The V gene end was trimmed by 8 bases and the J gene end by 1 base; junction bases not matched to a gene: 6. CDR3 bases: TGTGCCAGCTCGTCCGGGACAGGGAACACTGAAGCTTTCTTT. This translates into CASSSGTGNTEAFF.

The chain has TRBV28 and TRBJ1-1; D is unresolved. The CDR3 consists of 15 residues. Between the trimmed V and J ends, which lost 5 bases and 0 bases, there was a span of 13 bases. Germline V gene data show CDR1 as MDHEN and CDR2 as SYDVKM. The CDR3 loop is CASSPGSALNTEAFF. The CDR3 nucleotides are TGTGCCAGCAGTCCAGGTTCGGCATTGAACACTGAAGCTTTCTTT. The whole variable domain, filled in from reference TRBV28 and TRBJ1-1, reads DVKVTQSSRYLVKRTGEKVFLECVQDMDHENMFWYRQDPGLGLRLIYFSYDVKMKEKGDIPEGYSVSREKKERFSLILESASTNQTSMYLCASSPGSALNTEAFFGQGTRLTVV.

The V call is TRBV27, the J call TRBJ1-1; D is possibly TRBD1 (6 bases). Trimming removed 5 bases from V and 8 bases from J, with 12 bases in between. Germline CDR1 is MNHEY and CDR2 is SMNVEV (reference sequence). The CDR3 runs to 12 residues. The CDR3 bases are TGTGCCAGCAGTCCCCGGGGGGGCGAAGCTTTCTTT. Amino acid sequence: CASSPRGGEAFF.

The J gene is TRBJ1-6, the V gene TRBV5-1; D gene uncertain. Germline assignment: CDR1 SGHRS and CDR2 YFSETQ. The length of the CDR3 is 14 residues. V lost 0 bases and J lost 7, with 8 bases in between. CDR3 protein: CASSLETGNSPLHF. Written as DNA, the CDR3 is TGCGCCAGCAGCTTGGAGACGGGGAATTCACCCCTCCACTTT.

The chain is built from TRBV9 and TRBJ2-2; tentatively, D is TRBD2 (5 bases). The CDR3 has 15 residues. V was clipped by 4 bases and J by 1 base, with 11 bases between them. Germline V CDR1 and CDR2: SGDLS, YYNGEE. The CDR3 reads CASSSSGGNTGELFF. The DNA of the CDR3 is TGTGCCAGCAGCTCGTCCGGAGGGAACACCGGGGAGCTGTTTTTT. Based on the CDR3 plus reference TRBV9 and TRBJ2-2, the full variable domain is DSGVTQTPKHLITATGQRVTLRCSPRSGDLSVYWYQQSLDQGLQFLIQYYNGEERAKGNILERFSAQQFPDLHSELNLSSLELGDSALYFCASSSSGGNTGELFFGEGSRLTVL.

This chain connects TRBV2 to TRBJ1-5, with 9 bases that match TRBD1. This CDR3 spans 12 amino acids. Germline CDR1 SNHLY, CDR2 FYNNEI. The V gene end was trimmed by 8 bases and the J gene end by 9 bases; junction bases not matched to a gene: 5. For the CDR3, the DNA is TGTGCCAGCTGCTCGGGACAGGGGCCCCAGCATTTT. Protein: CASCSGQGPQHF.

This clone was recorded only once. V gene TRBV6-5 combines with J gene TRBJ1-6; TRBD1 might be the D (5 bases). Trimming removed 7 bases at V and 5 bases at J, with 12 bases between. The CDR3 has 14 amino acids. Germline V gives CDR1 MNHEY, CDR2 SVGAGI. The CDR3 DNA is TGTGCCAGCAAGGCAGGGTCTAATAATTCACCCCTCCACTTT. Protein product: CASKAGSNNSPLHF.